A single sample is the source of the 19 T cell receptor beta chains below, sequenced in a study of T cells expressing NK-cell markers. After re-calling the 5' RACE reads, TCRdb lists one entry per CDR3 protein, DNA absent. Its listing shows 250,000 to 300,000 distinct CDR3 sequences. Sequencing used blood T cells: a sorted CD56 or NKG2C T cell subset, CD4+ or CD8+ T cells, or bulk PBMC T cells (not recorded which). These receptors came from a woman between 18 and 75 years old in good health.

V gene TRBV7-2 combines with J gene TRBJ1-2; TCRdb returns TRBD1, unconfirmable since there is no DNA. CDR1 and CDR2 (germline): SGHTA, FQGNSA. This CDR3 has 16 amino acids. The CDR3 sequence is CASSLAGQPNPYGYTF.

This chain connects TRBV4-1 to TRBJ1-6; checking the TCRdb D call of TRBD1 is not possible without DNA. CDR1 MGHRA and CDR2 YSYEKL come from the germline V gene. The CDR3 length is 16 residues. CDR3 in amino acids: CASSRNLQWANSPLHF.

V usage is TRBV20-1 and J usage is TRBJ1-3; TCRdb's assignment of TRBD1 cannot be checked, as there is no DNA. The CDR3 length is 15 residues. CDR1 is DFQATT, CDR2 SNEGSKA, per germline (reference sequence). The CDR3 loop reads CSASQGAAAGNTIYF.

The chain has TRBV29-1 and TRBJ1-2. Germline V CDR1 and CDR2: SQVTM, ANQGSEA. This CDR3 contains 14 residues. The CDR3 here is CSASAGLETRGYTF. The full variable domain, in which reference TRBV29-1 and TRBJ1-2 provide the parts outside the CDR3, is SAVISQKPSRDICQRGTSLTIQCQVDSQVTMMFWYRQQPGQSLTLIATANQGSEATYESGFVIDKFPISRPNLTFSTLTVSNMSPEDSSIYLCSASAGLETRGYTFGSGTRLTVV.

This chain joins TRBV3-1 and TRBJ2-3; TCRdb's D call of TRBD2 is untestable without DNA. The CDR3 spans 19 residues. The germline V gene has CDR1 LGHDT and CDR2 YNNKEL (reference sequence). CDR3 sequence reads: CASSQARHSGGPSTDTQYF.

The chain employs TRBV27 and TRBJ1-5; the D call from TCRdb, TRBD1, cannot be confirmed without DNA. This CDR3 is 14 amino acids long. The germline V gene encodes CDR1 MNHEY and CDR2 SMNVEV (reference sequence). CDR3 in amino acids: CASSFEGGNQPQHF.

V and J are TRBV12-3 or TRBV12-4 and TRBJ2-1; the TRBD2 assignment by TCRdb is unverifiable without DNA. CDR3 size: 15 residues. The CDR3 reads CASSPLSGGANEQFF.

V usage is TRBV14 and J usage is TRBJ2-5. The germline V gene has CDR1 SGHDN and CDR2 FVKESK. The CDR3 is 13 residues long. The CDR3 here is CASSQGVTETQYF.

The chain couples TRBV25-1 to TRBJ1-1; the TRBD1 assignment by TCRdb is unverifiable without DNA. This CDR3 is built from 12 residues. In germline, CDR1 is MGHDK, CDR2 SYGVNS. This chain's CDR3 is CASTRGNTEAFF.

This rearrangement joins TRBV28 to TRBJ1-4; TCRdb proposes TRBD1, but this gene call is untestable without DNA. The CDR3 length is 14 residues. The germline V gene encodes CDR1 MDHEN and CDR2 SYDVKM. CDR3 region: CASSQGRANEKLFF.

The chain has TRBV20-1 and TRBJ2-1; the TRBD1 assignment by TCRdb is unverifiable without DNA. CDR1 is DFQATT and CDR2 is SNEGSKA in the germline V gene (reference sequence). The CDR3 is made up of 15 amino acids. CDR3: CSARDAGRLENEQFF.

The gene calls are TRBV7-2 and TRBJ2-7; with no DNA, the TCRdb D assignment of TRBD1 cannot be verified. Germline values: CDR1 SGHTA, CDR2 FQGNSA. CDR3 size: 15 residues. The CDR3 region is CASSTTGTGVNEQYF.

This chain uses TRBV20-1 with TRBJ2-1; the D call from TCRdb, TRBD2, cannot be confirmed without DNA. The CDR3 spans 14 residues. The germline CDR1 and CDR2 sequences are DFQATT and SNEGSKA (reference sequence). The CDR3 protein is CSAQGGLAYNEQFF.

The genes are TRBV9 and TRBJ1-2; TCRdb's D call, TRBD1, is unchecked because there is no DNA. This CDR3 is 18 amino acids long. Looked up from germline, CDR1 is SGDLS and CDR2 is YYNGEE. The CDR3: CASSAGPSGQRKNYGYTF. The complete variable domain, with remaining parts taken from reference TRBV9 and TRBJ1-2, reads DSGVTQTPKHLITATGQRVTLRCSPRSGDLSVYWYQQSLDQGLQFLIQYYNGEERAKGNILERFSAQQFPDLHSELNLSSLELGDSALYFCASSAGPSGQRKNYGYTFGSGTRLTVV.

CDR3 residues: CASSQDAVQMNTEAFF. This sequence joins TRBV3-1 and TRBJ1-1; the TCRdb D gene call, TRBD1, has no DNA to confirm it. This CDR3 spans 16 amino acids. Germline CDR1 LGHDT, CDR2 YNNKEL (reference sequence).

The rearrangement joins TRBV4-2 to TRBJ2-1; TCRdb selects TRBD2, and the lack of DNA leaves this call unchecked. Germline V gene lookup returns CDR1 LGHNA and CDR2 YNFKEQ. The CDR3 is 15 residues long. CDR3 in amino acids: CASSQPGLAGNEQFF.

The V and J genes are TRBV12-3 or TRBV12-4 and TRBJ1-1; TCRdb indicates TRBD1, and absent DNA this call remains unverified. This CDR3 contains 13 residues. The CDR3 here is CASSAGQNTEAFF.

The J gene is TRBJ2-1, the V gene TRBV20-1. This CDR3 is built from 13 residues. The V gene's germline CDR1 is DFQATT and CDR2 SNEGSKA (reference sequence). This CDR3 reads CSARRGSYNEQFF.

This chain uses TRBV6-2 or TRBV6-3 with TRBJ1-6; TCRdb indicates TRBD1, and absent DNA this call remains unverified. Germline-derived CDR1 and CDR2 are MNHEY and SVGEGT. CDR3 length: 16 residues. The CDR3 loop is CASRSHGTARSSPLHF.